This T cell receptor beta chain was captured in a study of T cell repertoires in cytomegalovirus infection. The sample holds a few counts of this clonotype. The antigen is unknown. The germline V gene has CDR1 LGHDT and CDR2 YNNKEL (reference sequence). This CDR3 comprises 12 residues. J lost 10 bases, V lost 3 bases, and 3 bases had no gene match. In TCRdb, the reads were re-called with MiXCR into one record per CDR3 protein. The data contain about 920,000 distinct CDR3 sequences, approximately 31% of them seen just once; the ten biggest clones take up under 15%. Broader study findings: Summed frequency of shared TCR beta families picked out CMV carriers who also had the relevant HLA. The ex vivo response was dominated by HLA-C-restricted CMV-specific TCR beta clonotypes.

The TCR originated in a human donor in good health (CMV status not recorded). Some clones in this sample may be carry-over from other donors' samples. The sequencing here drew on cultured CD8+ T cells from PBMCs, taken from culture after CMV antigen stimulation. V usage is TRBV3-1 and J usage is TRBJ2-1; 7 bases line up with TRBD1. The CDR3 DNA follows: TGTGCCAGCAGCCAGACAGGGATCGAGCAGTTCTTC. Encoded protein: CASSQTGIEQFF.